This T cell receptor beta chain stems from a study of PD-1 blockade in mismatch repair-deficient tumors (dated by TCRdb to between 2016 and 2019). With respect to the entire study: Between late 2013 and 2016, the trial enrolled roughly 80 consecutive patients with 11 to 12 types of mismatch repair-deficient cancer, all of whom had received prior treatment and were progressing. Tumor-associated T cell clones in the peripheral blood of patients responding to PD-1 blockade were tracked using deep sequencing of TCR CDR3 regions.

As regards this clone: Its antigen is currently not known. One base away there is no much larger clone; base qualities are not given.

The receptor library was made with the immunoSEQ multiplex PCR assay. What TCRdb holds here is the immuneACCESS table cut down to in-frame rearrangements. Part of the clones is not present; checked against another copy, under half of the missing clones reflect an unresolved V gene, and the others are unexplained. For this sample the table gives roughly 110,000 clones, of which 70% to 80% were detected only once. The ten largest clones add up to 4% to 6% of the sample. On the study overall, not on this receptor specifically: Rapid expansion after pembrolizumab followed by contraction, generally before radiologic responses, was shown by tumor-resident clones, which were often undetectable in blood before treatment.

For each enrolled patient, mismatch repair deficiency was established using either polymerase chain reaction or immunohistochemistry. A few patients who responded to pembrolizumab therapy underwent TCR sequencing. The phase II trial prospectively tested pembrolizumab PD-1 blockade in advanced mismatch repair-deficient cancers regardless of tissue of origin. Peripheral blood T cell samples were serially collected before and at multiple times after PD-1 blockade was started. The timing of each blood sample was reported as weeks after the first dose of pembrolizumab. The sequence derives from an adult with mismatch repair-deficient cancer. This sample comprised peripheral blood, obtained about 60 weeks after starting pembrolizumab.

The DNA sequence is TGTGCCTGGAGTGTCCAGCTAGAAGAGACCCAGTACTTC. It translates to CAWSVQLEETQYF. The rearranged chain carries TRBV30 and TRBJ2-5; the D gene identity is not certain. V is reduced by 0 bases and J by 3 bases, leaving a spacing of 8 bases between them. CDR1 and CDR2 are read off the germline V gene (reference sequence) as GTSNPN and SVGIG. Including the terminal cysteine and phenylalanine, the CDR3 comprises 13 residues. The sequence is cut down to CDR3 DNA, 39 bases in frame from base 1.